Listed below are T cell receptor beta chains from one sample, sequenced in a study of blood T cells in healthy people across ages. MiXCR, run by TCRdb on the 5' RACE reads, gives a single entry per CDR3 protein. The table shows about 1 million distinct CDR3 sequences, with more than 40% occurring only once. What was sequenced was blood. The origin of the receptors is a woman in her fifties or sixties in good health. Both conserved end residues are part of each CDR3. The D gene is left open where the match is weak. Rows give clone size only sometimes, using once, few, many, or a class for an expanded clone.

-	15	-	TRBV9	TRBJ2-3	TGTGCCAGCAGCAAATCTAGCGTAAGGACAGATACGCAGTATTTT	CASSKSSVRTDTQYF
few	14	-	TRBV6-2/TRBV6-3	TRBJ2-3	TGTGCCAGCAGTTATAACACTTACACAGATACGCAGTATTTT	CASSYNTYTDTQYF
-	16	-	TRBV5-1	TRBJ2-5	TGCGCCAGCAGTCAACAGGCGAGGATTGCTCGGGAGACCCAGTACTTC	CASSQQARIARETQYF
-	14	TRBD2	TRBV6-5	TRBJ2-7	TGTGCCAGCAGCCCGGGACTAGCAATCTACGAGCAGTACTTC	CASSPGLAIYEQYF
-	13	-	TRBV15	TRBJ2-7	TGTGCCACCAGCAGAGACGTGGGGGTTGAGCAGTACTTC	CATSRDVGVEQYF
-	16	TRBD2	TRBV5-1	TRBJ2-2	TGCGCCAGCAGCTTGTCGACGACTAGCGTTCCCGGGGAGCTGTTTTTT	CASSLSTTSVPGELFF
-	15	-	TRBV5-1	TRBJ2-7	TGCGCCAGCAGCCAAAGGAAGGGGGGGCCCTACGAGCAGTACTTC	CASSQRKGGPYEQYF
many	15	-	TRBV15	TRBJ2-5	TGTGCCACCAGCAGCGGATTTCGGGGGAAAGAGACCCAGTACTTC	CATSSGFRGKETQYF
few	16	TRBD2	TRBV6-4	TRBJ2-1	TGTGCCAGCAGTTTAAGCGGGACTACGAGGTCCAGTGAGCAGTTCTTC	CASSLSGTTRSSEQFF
-	13	TRBD2	TRBV12-3/TRBV12-4	TRBJ2-7	TGTGCCAGCAGTTTAAGGGACTACAATGAGCAGTACTTC	CASSLRDYNEQYF
few	16	TRBD1	TRBV2	TRBJ1-4	TGTGCCAGCAGGGCGGGACAGGGAACAACTAATGAAAAACTGTTTTTT	CASRAGQGTTNEKLFF
once	15	-	TRBV15	TRBJ2-5	TGTGCCACCAGCAGAGATCAGGGGTCGGGAGAGACCCAGTACTTC	CATSRDQGSGETQYF
-	16	TRBD1	TRBV5-8	TRBJ2-2	TGTGCCAGCAGCTTGAAACGGACAGGGGCTACCGGGGAGCTGTTTTTT	CASSLKRTGATGELFF
few	15	TRBD2	TRBV15	TRBJ2-3	TGTGCCACCAGCCCCCTAGCGGGAGGGCAAGATACGCAGTATTTT	CATSPLAGGQDTQYF
-	16	-	TRBV4-1	TRBJ2-5	TGCGCCAGCAGCGACATGGGACTGCGAACTCAAGAGACCCAGTACTTC	CASSDMGLRTQETQYF
few	15	-	TRBV12-3/TRBV12-4	TRBJ2-7	TGTGCCAGCAGTGAACCCGGGGTGTTTGGTCACGAGCAGTACTTC	CASSEPGVFGHEQYF
-	16	TRBD2	TRBV2	TRBJ2-1	TGTGCCAGCACTGGACTAGCGTCGAGCTCCTACAATGAGCAGTTCTTC	CASTGLASSSYNEQFF
few	15	TRBD1	TRBV7-9	TRBJ2-3	TGTGCCAGCAGTCGTCGACAGGGTGGATACGATACGCAGTATTTT	CASSRRQGGYDTQYF
-	15	-	TRBV27	TRBJ1-2	TGTGCCAGCAGTTTAAGTAACAGGGTAGATGGTGGCTACACCTTC	CASSLSNRVDGGYTF
-	16	-	TRBV5-4	TRBJ2-5	TGTGCCAGCAGCGTGGGGACTTCATCCTCCCAAGAGACCCAGTACTTC	CASSVGTSSSQETQYF
-	16	TRBD2	TRBV5-1	TRBJ2-7	TGCGCCAGCAGCTTGAGTGGGAGCGGGAGGACCTACGAGCAGTACTTC	CASSLSGSGRTYEQYF
-	16	-	TRBV15	TRBJ2-1	TGTGCCACCAGCAGGGAAGCAGCTCGCCCCTACAATGAGCAGTTCTTC	CATSREAARPYNEQFF
-	15	-	TRBV4-2	TRBJ2-5	TGTGCCAGCAGCCCTTCAGCGGAAGAGAGAGAGACCCAGTACTTC	CASSPSAEERETQYF
few	16	-	TRBV15	TRBJ2-3	TGTGCCACCAGCAGAGATAGGGAGGCATCTTATTATACGCAGTATTTT	CATSRDREASYYTQYF
-	14	-	TRBV2	TRBJ2-2	TGTGCCAGCAGGACTAGGGTTGCCACCGGGGAGCTGTTTTTT	CASRTRVATGELFF
few	14	-	TRBV12-3/TRBV12-4	TRBJ2-7	TGTGCCAGCAGTTTCTTAGGAGTGACGGCCGAGCAGTACTTC	CASSFLGVTAEQYF
few	13	-	TRBV5-6	TRBJ2-3	TGTGCCAGCAGCCCGGCATTAGAGGTAACGCAGTATTTT	CASSPALEVTQYF
-	15	-	TRBV10-3	TRBJ1-1	TGTGCCATCAGTGAGTCGTTGGGGGGGGACACTGAAGCTTTCTTT	CAISESLGGDTEAFF
-	13	TRBD1	TRBV27	TRBJ2-3	TGTGCCAGCAGGGGACAGGGGCGAACTACGCAGTATTTT	CASRGQGRTTQYF
-	15	-	TRBV5-1	TRBJ1-4	TGCGCCAGCAGCCCAACACCGGGACGGAATGAAAAACTGTTTTTT	CASSPTPGRNEKLFF
-	13	-	TRBV5-4	TRBJ2-7	TGTGCCAGCAGCTTCGGAGCACTCCACGAGCAGTACTTC	CASSFGALHEQYF
-	14	-	TRBV9	TRBJ2-3	TGTGCCAGCAGCGCCGGACCCCGGATAGATACGCAGTATTTT	CASSAGPRIDTQYF
-	15	TRBD2	TRBV27	TRBJ2-1	TGTGCCAGCAGTTCCGCGGGAGGGCCCTTCTATGAGCAGTTCTTC	CASSSAGGPFYEQFF
-	14	-	TRBV12-3/TRBV12-4	TRBJ1-5	TGTGCCAGCAGTTTGTCACAACTCAATCAGCCCCAGCATTTT	CASSLSQLNQPQHF
-	15	-	TRBV12-5	TRBJ2-7	TGTGCTAGTGGTTACAGGGCGATGTGGCCCTACGAGCAGTACTTC	CASGYRAMWPYEQYF
few	18	TRBD1	TRBV4-2	TRBJ2-6	TGTGCCAGCAGCCAAGCACGACAGGGTCTCTCTGGGGCCAACGTCCTGACTTTC	CASSQARQGLSGANVLTF
few	15	-	TRBV27	TRBJ2-3	TGTGCCAGCAGTTTGCGGGACTCTAGCACAGATACGCAGTATTTT	CASSLRDSSTDTQYF
-	18	TRBD2	TRBV4-1	TRBJ2-1	TGCGCCAGCAGCCAGCGGACTAGTGCCTCAACATCTTACAATGAGCAGTTCTTC	CASSQRTSASTSYNEQFF
once	14	-	TRBV3-1	TRBJ1-1	TGTGCCAGCAGCCAACCGGACAGTTACACTGAAGCTTTCTTT	CASSQPDSYTEAFF
-	17	TRBD2	TRBV3-1	TRBJ2-1	TGTGCCAGCAGCCAAGACAGAGCGGGAGGGGTATTCAATGAGCAGTTCTTC	CASSQDRAGGVFNEQFF
-	14	TRBD2	TRBV15	TRBJ2-7	TGTGCCACCAGTGAGAGTAGCGGGAGGAATGAGCAGTACTTC	CATSESSGRNEQYF
-	14	TRBD1	TRBV29-1	TRBJ2-5	TGCAGCGTTCGGGGCAGGGGGCTCGGAGAGACCCAGTACTTC	CSVRGRGLGETQYF
few	15	-	TRBV7-2	TRBJ2-7	TGTGCCAGCAGCAACCGGGTAGCGGCCTCCTACGAGCAGTACTTC	CASSNRVAASYEQYF
-	15	-	TRBV3-1	TRBJ2-1	TGTGCCAGCAGCCCGACTTGGAGCTCCTACAATGAGCAGTTCTTC	CASSPTWSSYNEQFF
-	14	-	TRBV6-2/TRBV6-3	TRBJ2-1	TGTGCCAGCAGTTACCCCTCCTTGGCGGGTAACTCGTTCTTC	CASSYPSLAGNSFF
-	15	TRBD2	TRBV29-1	TRBJ2-2	TGCAGCGTTAATAGCGGGAGAGGAGACACCGGGGAGCTGTTTTTT	CSVNSGRGDTGELFF
-	17	TRBD1	TRBV7-9	TRBJ2-7	TGTGCCAGCAGCTCCCTCCAGGGGGAACTAAACCCCTACGAGCAGTACTTC	CASSSLQGELNPYEQYF
few	17	-	TRBV27	TRBJ2-3	TGTGCCAGCAGGCTAATAGGTTCAGGGTCAAGCACAGATACGCAGTATTTT	CASRLIGSGSSTDTQYF
-	16	-	TRBV27	TRBJ2-3	TGTGCCAGCAGCCGAAGTAAGATGGGTAGCACAGATACGCAGTATTTT	CASSRSKMGSTDTQYF
few	13	-	TRBV20-1	TRBJ2-1	TGCAGTGCCGGAGAAGGGGCCTACAATGAGCAGTTCTTC	CSAGEGAYNEQFF